This T cell receptor beta chain was recovered during a study of PD-1 blockade in classical Hodgkin lymphoma. General study findings and limits: Causes of the repertoire differences remain undefined, possibly disease activity or prior therapy. Similar baseline diversity was found in complete responders and newly diagnosed patients.

All the patients suffered relapse after autologous stem cell transplantation, and brentuximab vedotin exposure differed. Classifying best responses yielded complete response, partial response or progressive disease. Remarks on this clone: Its antigen is currently unknown.

Profiled with immunoSEQ multiplex PCR; TCRdb holds only in-frame clones, not every one. The table lists approximately 79,000 clones, 85% to 95% of them singletons, with under 3% in the top ten. This CDR3 is built from 16 residues. V gave up 5 bases and J gave up 3 bases; unmatched junction bases: 10. Germline loops: CDR1 GTSNPN, CDR2 SVGIG (reference sequence). This chain links TRBV30 with TRBJ2-6, with TRBD1 matching 7 bases. Material: peripheral blood mononuclear cells (PBMCs), obtained before the second cycle of nivolumab. This clonotype was obtained from a human donor with classical Hodgkin lymphoma. This CDR3 is CAWSLIGGFGANVLTF. The CDR3 DNA reads TGTGCCTGGTCTCTTATAGGGGGCTTTGGGGCCAACGTCCTGACTTTC. Variable domain in full (rest from reference TRBV30 and TRBJ2-6): SQTIHQWPATLVQPVGSPLSLECTVEGTSNPNLYWYRQAAGRGLQLLFYSVGIGQISSEVPQNLSASRPQDRQFILSSKKLLLSDSGFYLCAWSLIGGFGANVLTFGAGSRLTVL.